A single TCR beta chain is shown here with its context. The same CDR3 also results from other DNA sequences found in this sample. Original methodology: Nucleated cell number was recorded as an estimate derived from reference gene primer amplification. TCRdb's copy holds only in-frame clones and misses some; the assay was immunoSEQ multiplex PCR. The V and J calls and clone size were taken over from that table, and D and trimming were inferred from the DNA. The table includes about 260,000 clones, 70% to 90% detected once. The data stem from a study of blood T cell repertoires in COVID-19. Study at large: T cells, B-cell-depleted T cells, or PBMCs supplied cDNA or gDNA.

The CDR3 sequence is 15 residues long. V was clipped by 3 bases and J by 3 bases; unmatched bases: 5. Germline CDR1 and CDR2: KGHSH and LQKENI. The participants were between roughly 18 and 89 years old and came from 24 US areas. The chain joins TRBV18 to TRBJ2-1, with 7 positions matching TRBD2. The TCR comes from a middle-aged woman with acute COVID-19. The sequenced sample was PBMCs or T cells enriched from blood (not recorded which). The CDR3 loop is CASSPGLADYNEQFF. CDR3 bases: TGTGCCAGCTCACCCGGGCTAGCGGACTACAATGAGCAGTTCTTC.